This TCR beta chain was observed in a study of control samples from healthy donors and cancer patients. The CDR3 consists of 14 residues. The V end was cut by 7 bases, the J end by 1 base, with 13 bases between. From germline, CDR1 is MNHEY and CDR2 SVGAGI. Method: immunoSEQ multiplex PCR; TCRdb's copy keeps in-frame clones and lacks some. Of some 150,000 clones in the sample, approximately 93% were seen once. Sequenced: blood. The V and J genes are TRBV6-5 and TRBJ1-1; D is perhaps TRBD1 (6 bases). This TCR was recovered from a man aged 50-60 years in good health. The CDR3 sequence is CASMPGARNTEAFF. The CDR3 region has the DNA TGTGCCAGCATGCCAGGGGCTAGGAACACTGAAGCTTTCTTT.